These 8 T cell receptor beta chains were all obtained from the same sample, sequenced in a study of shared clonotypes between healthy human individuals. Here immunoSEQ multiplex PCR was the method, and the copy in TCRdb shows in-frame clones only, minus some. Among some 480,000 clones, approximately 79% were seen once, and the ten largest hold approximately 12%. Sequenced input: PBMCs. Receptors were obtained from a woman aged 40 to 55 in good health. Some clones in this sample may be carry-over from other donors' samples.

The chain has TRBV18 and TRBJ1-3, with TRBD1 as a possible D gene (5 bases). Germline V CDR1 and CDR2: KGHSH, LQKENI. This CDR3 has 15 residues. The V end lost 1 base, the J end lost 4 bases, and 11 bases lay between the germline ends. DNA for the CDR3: TGTGCCAGCTCACCACAGGGGCCATCCGGAAACACCATATATTTT. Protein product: CASSPQGPSGNTIYF.

CDR3 loop: CASSGQPFTNYGYTF. The CDR3 DNA is TGCGCCAGCTCCGGACAGCCCTTTACTAACTATGGCTACACCTTC. This chain joins TRBV23-1 and TRBJ1-2; D is possibly TRBD1 (6 bases). TRBV23-1 qualifies as an ORF whose function is uncertain. CDR3 length: 15 amino acids. Trimming stripped 8 bases from V and 0 bases from J, with 16 bases between.

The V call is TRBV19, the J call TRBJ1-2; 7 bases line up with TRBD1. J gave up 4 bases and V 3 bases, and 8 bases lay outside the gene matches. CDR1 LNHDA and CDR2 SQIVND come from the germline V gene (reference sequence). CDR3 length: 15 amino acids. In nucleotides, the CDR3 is TGTGCCAGTAGTATCGGGGGACAGTCATCCTATGGCTACACCTTC. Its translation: CASSIGGQSSYGYTF. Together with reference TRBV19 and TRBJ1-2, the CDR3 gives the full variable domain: DGGITQSPKYLFRKEGQNVTLSCEQNLNHDAMYWYRQDPGQGLRLIYYSQIVNDFQKGDIAEGYSVSREKKESFPLTVTSAQKNPTAFYLCASSIGGQSSYGYTFGSGTRLTVV.

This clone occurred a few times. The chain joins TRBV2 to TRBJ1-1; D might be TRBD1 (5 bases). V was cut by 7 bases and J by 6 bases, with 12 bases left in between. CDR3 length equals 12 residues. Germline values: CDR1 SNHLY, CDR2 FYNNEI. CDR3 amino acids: CASNSGAAEAFF. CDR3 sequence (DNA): TGTGCCAGCAACTCTGGGGCGGCTGAAGCTTTCTTT. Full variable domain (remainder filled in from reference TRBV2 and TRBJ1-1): EPEVTQTPSHQVTQMGQEVILRCVPISNHLYFYWYRQILGQKVEFLVSFYNNEISEKSEIFDDQFSVERPDGSNFTLKIRSTKLEDSAMYFCASNSGAAEAFFGQGTRLTVV.

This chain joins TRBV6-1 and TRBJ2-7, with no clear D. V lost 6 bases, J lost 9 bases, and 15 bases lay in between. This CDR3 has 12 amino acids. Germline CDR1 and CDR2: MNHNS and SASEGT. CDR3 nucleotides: TGTGCCAGCAGCCCCCCTACTTCGGGGCAGTACTTC. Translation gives CASSPPTSGQYF.

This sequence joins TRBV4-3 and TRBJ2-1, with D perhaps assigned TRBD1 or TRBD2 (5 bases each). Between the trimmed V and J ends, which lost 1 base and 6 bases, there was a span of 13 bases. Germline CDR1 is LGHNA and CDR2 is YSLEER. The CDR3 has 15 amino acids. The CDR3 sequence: CASSQGGAGRNEQFF. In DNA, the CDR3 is TGCGCCAGCAGCCAAGGAGGGGCCGGGCGCAATGAGCAGTTCTTC.

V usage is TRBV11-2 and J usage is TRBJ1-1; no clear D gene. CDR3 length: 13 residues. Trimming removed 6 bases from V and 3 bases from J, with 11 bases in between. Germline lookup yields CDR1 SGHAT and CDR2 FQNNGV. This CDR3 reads CASSYTRDTEAFF. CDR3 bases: TGTGCCAGCAGTTACACCCGGGACACTGAAGCTTTCTTT.

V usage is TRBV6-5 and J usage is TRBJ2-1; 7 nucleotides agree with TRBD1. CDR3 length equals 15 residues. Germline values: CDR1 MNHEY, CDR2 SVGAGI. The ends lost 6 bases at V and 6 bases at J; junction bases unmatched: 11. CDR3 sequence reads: CASSQRQGRGNEQFF. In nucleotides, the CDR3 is TGTGCCAGCAGCCAAAGACAGGGAAGGGGCAATGAGCAGTTCTTC.